This T cell receptor beta chain was recovered during a study of OX40 agonist ivuxolimab in advanced cancers. At the level of the study: Those treated in dose escalation had hepatocellular carcinoma, melanoma, renal cell cancer or head and neck cancer. Partial responses were observed in three patients, of whom one had hepatocellular carcinoma and two had cutaneous melanoma.

Germline V lookup: CDR1 LNHNV, CDR2 YYDKDF (reference sequence). This CDR3 has 18 amino acids. Trimming cost V 2 bases and J 5 bases, with 25 bases left between them. Blood specimens came from baseline, cycle 4 day 1, and cycle 7 day 1. Assay: immunoSEQ multiplex PCR; the TCRdb copy retains only in-frame clones and omits some. The table shows tens of thousands of clones, with approximately 91% occurring only once. The material was CD4+ or CD8+ T cells sorted from blood, obtained in a trial of the OX40 agonist ivuxolimab. This chain connects TRBV15 to TRBJ2-7; tentative D call: TRBD1 (5 bases). The sequence was collected from an adult with an advanced solid tumor such as melanoma, head and neck, liver or kidney cancer. In DNA form, the CDR3 reads TGTGCCACCAGCAGACGTCTGGTGCCCCAGGGCGAAAGGGACGAGCAGTACTTC. Residues: CATSRRLVPQGERDEQYF.